This record covers a single T cell receptor (beta chain). These data come from a study of blood T cell repertoires in COVID-19. Study in general: The cDNA or gDNA used as material had been derived from T cells, B-cell-depleted T cells, or PBMCs.

Libraries were prepared by immunoSEQ multiplex PCR; TCRdb keeps only in-frame clonotypes and omits some of them. The table lists about 120,000 clones, 60% to 85% of them singletons. The germline CDR1 and CDR2 sequences are LGHNA and YSLEER. This CDR3 has 18 amino acids. V was shortened by 1 base and J by 1 base, with 19 bases between the two germline ends. This clonotype was obtained from a man in his 70s with acute or convalescent COVID-19. Sequencing was done on a sample of peripheral blood. The chain links TRBV4-3 to TRBJ1-1; D possibly corresponds to TRBD1 (5 bases). CDR3 amino acids: CASSQVVGGPGGNTEAFF. The DNA for the CDR3 is TGCGCCAGCAGCCAAGTGGTAGGCGGACCGGGGGGGAACACTGAAGCTTTCTTT.